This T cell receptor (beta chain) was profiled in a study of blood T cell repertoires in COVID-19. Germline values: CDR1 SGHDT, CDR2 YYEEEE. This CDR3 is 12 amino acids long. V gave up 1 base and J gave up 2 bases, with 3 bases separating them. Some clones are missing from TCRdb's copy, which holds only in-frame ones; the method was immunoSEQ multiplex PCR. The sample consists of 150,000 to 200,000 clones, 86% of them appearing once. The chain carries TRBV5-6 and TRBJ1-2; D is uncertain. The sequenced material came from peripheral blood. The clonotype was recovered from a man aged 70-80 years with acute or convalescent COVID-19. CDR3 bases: TGTGCCAGCAGCTTGCAAAACTATGGCTACACCTTC. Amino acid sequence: CASSLQNYGYTF. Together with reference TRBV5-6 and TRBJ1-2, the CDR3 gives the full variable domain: DAGVTQSPTHLIKTRGQQVTLRCSPKSGHDTVSWYQQALGQGPQFIFQYYEEEERQRGNFPDRFSGHQFPNYSSELNVNALLLGDSALYLCASSLQNYGYTFGSGTRLTVV.